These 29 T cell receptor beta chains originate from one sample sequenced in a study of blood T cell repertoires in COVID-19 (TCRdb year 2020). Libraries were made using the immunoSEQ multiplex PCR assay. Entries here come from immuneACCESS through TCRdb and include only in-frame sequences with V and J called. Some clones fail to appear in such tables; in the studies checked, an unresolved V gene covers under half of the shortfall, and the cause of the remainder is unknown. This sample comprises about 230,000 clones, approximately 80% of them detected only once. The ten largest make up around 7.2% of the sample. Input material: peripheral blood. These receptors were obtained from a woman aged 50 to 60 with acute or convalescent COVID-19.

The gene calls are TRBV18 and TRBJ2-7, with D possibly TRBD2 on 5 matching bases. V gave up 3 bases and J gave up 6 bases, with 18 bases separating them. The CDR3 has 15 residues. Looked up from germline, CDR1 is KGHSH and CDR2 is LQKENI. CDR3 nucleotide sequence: TGTGCCAGCTCACCCCCCGCGAGGGCCCTCGGCGAGCAGTACTTC. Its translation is CASSPPARALGEQYF.

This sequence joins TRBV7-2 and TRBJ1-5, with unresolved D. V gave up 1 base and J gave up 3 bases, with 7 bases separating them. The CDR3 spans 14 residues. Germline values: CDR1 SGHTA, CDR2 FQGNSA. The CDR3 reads CASSLGEFNQPQHF. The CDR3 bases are TGTGCCAGCAGCTTAGGGGAGTTCAATCAGCCCCAGCATTTT.

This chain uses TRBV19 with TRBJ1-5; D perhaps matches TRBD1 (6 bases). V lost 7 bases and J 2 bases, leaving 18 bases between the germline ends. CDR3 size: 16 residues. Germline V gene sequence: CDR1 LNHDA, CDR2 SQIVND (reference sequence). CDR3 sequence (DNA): TGTGCCAGTACCCAGGACAGTGGGCTAGGCAATCAGCCCCAGCATTTT. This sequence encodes CASTQDSGLGNQPQHF. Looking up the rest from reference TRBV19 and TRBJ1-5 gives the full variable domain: DGGITQSPKYLFRKEGQNVTLSCEQNLNHDAMYWYRQDPGQGLRLIYYSQIVNDFQKGDIAEGYSVSREKKESFPLTVTSAQKNPTAFYLCASTQDSGLGNQPQHFGDGTRLSIL.

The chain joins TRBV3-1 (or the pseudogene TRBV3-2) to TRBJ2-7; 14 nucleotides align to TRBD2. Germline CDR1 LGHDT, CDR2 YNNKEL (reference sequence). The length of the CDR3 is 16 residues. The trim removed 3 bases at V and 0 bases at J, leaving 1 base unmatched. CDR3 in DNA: TGTGCCAGCAGCCAGGGACTAGCGGGAGCCTCCTACGAGCAGTACTTC. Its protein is CASSQGLAGASYEQYF.

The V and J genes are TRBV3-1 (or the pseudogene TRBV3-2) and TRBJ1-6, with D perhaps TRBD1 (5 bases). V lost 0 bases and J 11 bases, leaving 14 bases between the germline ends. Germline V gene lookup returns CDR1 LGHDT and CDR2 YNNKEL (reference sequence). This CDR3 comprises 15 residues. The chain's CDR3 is CASSQDRQGGTPLHF. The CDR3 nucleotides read TGTGCCAGCAGCCAAGATCGGCAGGGAGGTACACCCCTCCACTTT.

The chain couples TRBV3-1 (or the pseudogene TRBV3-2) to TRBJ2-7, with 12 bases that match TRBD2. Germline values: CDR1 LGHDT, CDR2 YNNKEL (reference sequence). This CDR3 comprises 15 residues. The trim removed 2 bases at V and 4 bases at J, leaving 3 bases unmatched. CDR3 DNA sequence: TGTGCCAGCAGCCAAACTAGCGGGAGGAAGTACGAGCAGTACTTC. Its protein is CASSQTSGRKYEQYF.

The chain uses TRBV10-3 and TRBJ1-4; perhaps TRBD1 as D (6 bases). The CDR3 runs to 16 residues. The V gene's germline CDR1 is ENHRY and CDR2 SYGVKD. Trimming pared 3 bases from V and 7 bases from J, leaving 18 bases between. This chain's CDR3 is CAISDQYPTGVEKLFF. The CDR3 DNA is TGTGCCATCAGTGATCAATACCCGACAGGAGTTGAAAAACTGTTTTTT.

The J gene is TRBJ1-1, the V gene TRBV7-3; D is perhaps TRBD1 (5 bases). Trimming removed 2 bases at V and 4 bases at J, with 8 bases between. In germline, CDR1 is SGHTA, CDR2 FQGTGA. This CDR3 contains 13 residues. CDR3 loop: CASSLSGGTEAFF. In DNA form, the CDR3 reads TGTGCCAGCAGCTTATCGGGGGGCACTGAAGCTTTCTTT.

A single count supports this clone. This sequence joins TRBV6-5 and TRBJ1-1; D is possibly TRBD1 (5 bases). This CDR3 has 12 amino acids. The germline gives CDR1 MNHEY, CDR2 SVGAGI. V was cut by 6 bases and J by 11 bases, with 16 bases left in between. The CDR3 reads CASRPGGGMAFF. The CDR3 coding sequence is TGTGCCAGCAGGCCGGGGGGTGGAATGGCTTTCTTT.

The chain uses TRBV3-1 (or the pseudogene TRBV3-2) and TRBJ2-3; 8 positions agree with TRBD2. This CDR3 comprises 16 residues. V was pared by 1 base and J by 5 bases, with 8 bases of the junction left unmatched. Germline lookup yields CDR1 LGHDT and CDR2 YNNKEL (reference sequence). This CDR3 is CASSQGREGRGDTQYF. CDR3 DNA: TGTGCCAGCAGCCAAGGCCGGGAGGGCCGGGGAGATACGCAGTATTTT.

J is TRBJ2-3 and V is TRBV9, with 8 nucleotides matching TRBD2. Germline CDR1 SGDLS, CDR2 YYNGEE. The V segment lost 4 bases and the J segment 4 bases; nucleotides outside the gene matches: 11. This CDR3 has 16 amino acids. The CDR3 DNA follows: TGTGCCAGCAGCCCCCGGGGTAGCGGGGAGTCAGATACGCAGTATTTT. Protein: CASSPRGSGESDTQYF.

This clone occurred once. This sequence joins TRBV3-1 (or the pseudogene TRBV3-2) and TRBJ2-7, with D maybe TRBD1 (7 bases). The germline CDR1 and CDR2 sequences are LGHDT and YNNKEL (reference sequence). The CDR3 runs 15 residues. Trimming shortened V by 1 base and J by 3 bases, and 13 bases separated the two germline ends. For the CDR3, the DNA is TGTGCCAGCAGCCAAGGCGGAGGGGGCCACTACGAGCAGTACTTC. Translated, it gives CASSQGGGGHYEQYF.

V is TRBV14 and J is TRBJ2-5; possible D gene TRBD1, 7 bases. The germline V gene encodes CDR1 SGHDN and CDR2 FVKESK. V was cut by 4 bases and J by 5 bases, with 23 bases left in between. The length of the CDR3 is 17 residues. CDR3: CASSPRNLLAGGETQYF. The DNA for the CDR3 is TGTGCCAGCAGCCCCCGAAACTTACTAGCAGGGGGGGAGACCCAGTACTTC.

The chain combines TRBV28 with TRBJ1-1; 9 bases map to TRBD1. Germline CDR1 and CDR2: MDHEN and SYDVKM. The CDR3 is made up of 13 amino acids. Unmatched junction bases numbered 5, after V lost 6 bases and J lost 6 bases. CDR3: CASRSGTGSEAFF. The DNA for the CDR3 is TGTGCCAGCAGATCCGGGACAGGGTCTGAAGCTTTCTTT. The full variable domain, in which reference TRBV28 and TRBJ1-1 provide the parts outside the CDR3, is DVKVTQSSRYLVKRTGEKVFLECVQDMDHENMFWYRQDPGLGLRLIYFSYDVKMKEKGDIPEGYSVSREKKERFSLILESASTNQTSMYLCASRSGTGSEAFFGQGTRLTVV.

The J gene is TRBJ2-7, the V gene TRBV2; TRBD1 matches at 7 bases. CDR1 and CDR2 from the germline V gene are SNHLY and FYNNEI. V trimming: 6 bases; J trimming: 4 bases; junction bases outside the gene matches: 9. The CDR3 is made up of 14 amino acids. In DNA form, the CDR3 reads TGTGCCAGCAGGGGGGACAGAGTGGAATACGAGCAGTACTTC. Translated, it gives CASRGDRVEYEQYF.

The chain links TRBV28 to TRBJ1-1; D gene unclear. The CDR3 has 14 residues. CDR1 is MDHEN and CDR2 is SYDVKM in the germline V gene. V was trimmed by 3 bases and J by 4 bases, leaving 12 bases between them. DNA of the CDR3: TGTGCCAGCAGTTTGATTGTAGGAGCCACTGAAGCTTTCTTT. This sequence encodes CASSLIVGATEAFF.

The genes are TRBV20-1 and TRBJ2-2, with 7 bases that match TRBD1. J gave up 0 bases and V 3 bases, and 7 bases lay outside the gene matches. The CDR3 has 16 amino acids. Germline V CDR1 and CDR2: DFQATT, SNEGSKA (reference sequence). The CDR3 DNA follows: TGCAGTGCTAGTGACCTGGACAGGCCGAACACCGGGGAGCTGTTTTTT. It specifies CSASDLDRPNTGELFF.

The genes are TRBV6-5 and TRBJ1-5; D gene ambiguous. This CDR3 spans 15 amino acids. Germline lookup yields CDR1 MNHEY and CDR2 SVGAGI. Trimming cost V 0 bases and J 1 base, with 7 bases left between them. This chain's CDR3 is CASSYSTSSNQPQHF. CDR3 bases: TGTGCCAGCAGTTACTCGACTTCCAGCAATCAGCCCCAGCATTTT.

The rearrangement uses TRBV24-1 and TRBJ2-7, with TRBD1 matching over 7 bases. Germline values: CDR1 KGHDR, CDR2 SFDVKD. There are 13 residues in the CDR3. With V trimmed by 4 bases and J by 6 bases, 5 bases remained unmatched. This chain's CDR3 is CATSERQGGEQYF. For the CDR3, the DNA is TGTGCCACCAGTGAGCGACAGGGTGGCGAGCAGTACTTC.

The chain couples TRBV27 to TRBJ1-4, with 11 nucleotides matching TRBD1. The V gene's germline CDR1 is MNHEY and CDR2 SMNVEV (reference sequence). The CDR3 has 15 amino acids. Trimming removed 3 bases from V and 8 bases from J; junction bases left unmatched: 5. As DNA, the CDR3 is TGTGCCAGCAGTTTCTCCGGGACAGGGGGAGAAAAACTGTTTTTT. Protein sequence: CASSFSGTGGEKLFF.

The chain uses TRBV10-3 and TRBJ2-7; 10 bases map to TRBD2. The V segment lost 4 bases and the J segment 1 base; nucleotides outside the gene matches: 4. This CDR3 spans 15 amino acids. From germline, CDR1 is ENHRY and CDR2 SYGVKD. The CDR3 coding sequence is TGTGCCATCAGTGCCCCGGGACTAGCGTCCTACGAGCAGTACTTC. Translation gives CAISAPGLASYEQYF.

Here the CDR3 reads CSASRPLRGNRYNEQFF. CDR3 in DNA: TGCAGTGCTAGTCGCCCCCTTCGCGGCAATCGGTACAATGAGCAGTTCTTC. The chain carries TRBV20-1 and TRBJ2-1; D unclear. Deletions cut 3 bases from V and 4 bases from J, with 22 bases between. CDR1 DFQATT and CDR2 SNEGSKA come from the germline V gene (reference sequence). CDR3 size: 17 residues.

The CDR3 nucleotides are TGCGCCAGCAGCCCCGGTACTCGGGGAGGCAATCAGCCCCAGCATTTT. Protein product: CASSPGTRGGNQPQHF. The chain has TRBV5-1 and TRBJ1-5; the D is unclear. This CDR3 comprises 16 residues. Trimming shortened V by 4 bases and J by 2 bases, and 16 bases separated the two germline ends. Germline lookup yields CDR1 SGHRS and CDR2 YFSETQ.

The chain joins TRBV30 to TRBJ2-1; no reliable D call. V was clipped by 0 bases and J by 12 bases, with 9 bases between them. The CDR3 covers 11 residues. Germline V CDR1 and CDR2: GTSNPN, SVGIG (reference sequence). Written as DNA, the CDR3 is TGTGCCTGGAGTGTATCGGTTGTGCAGTTCTTC. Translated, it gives CAWSVSVVQFF. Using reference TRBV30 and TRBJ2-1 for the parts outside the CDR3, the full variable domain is SQTIHQWPATLVQPVGSPLSLECTVEGTSNPNLYWYRQAAGRGLQLLFYSVGIGQISSEVPQNLSASRPQDRQFILSSKKLLLSDSGFYLCAWSVSVVQFFGPGTRLTVL.

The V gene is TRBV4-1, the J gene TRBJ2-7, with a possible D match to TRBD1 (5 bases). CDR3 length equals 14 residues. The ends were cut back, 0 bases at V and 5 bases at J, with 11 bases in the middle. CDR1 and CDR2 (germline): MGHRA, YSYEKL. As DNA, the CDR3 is TGCGCCAGCAGCCAAGATATCAGGGCCCACGAGCAGTACTTC. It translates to CASSQDIRAHEQYF.

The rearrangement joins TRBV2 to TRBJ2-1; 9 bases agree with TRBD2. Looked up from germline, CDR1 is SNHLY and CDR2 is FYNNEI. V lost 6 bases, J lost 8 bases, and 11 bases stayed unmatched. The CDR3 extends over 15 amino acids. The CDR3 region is CASRSGTSMGHEQFF. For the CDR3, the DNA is TGTGCCAGCAGATCCGGGACTAGCATGGGCCATGAGCAGTTCTTC.

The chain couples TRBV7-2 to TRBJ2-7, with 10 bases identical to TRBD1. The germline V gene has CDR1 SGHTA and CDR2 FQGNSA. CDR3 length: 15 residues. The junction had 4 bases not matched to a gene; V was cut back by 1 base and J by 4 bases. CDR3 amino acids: CASSLGTGGAYEQYF. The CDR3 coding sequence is TGTGCCAGCAGCTTAGGGACAGGGGGAGCTTACGAGCAGTACTTC.

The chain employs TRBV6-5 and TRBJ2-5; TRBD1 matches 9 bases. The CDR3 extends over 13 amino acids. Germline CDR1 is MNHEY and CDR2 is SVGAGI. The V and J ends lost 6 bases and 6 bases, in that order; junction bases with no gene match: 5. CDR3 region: CASRRGQGQTQYF. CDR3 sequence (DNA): TGTGCCAGCAGGCGCGGACAGGGGCAGACCCAGTACTTC.

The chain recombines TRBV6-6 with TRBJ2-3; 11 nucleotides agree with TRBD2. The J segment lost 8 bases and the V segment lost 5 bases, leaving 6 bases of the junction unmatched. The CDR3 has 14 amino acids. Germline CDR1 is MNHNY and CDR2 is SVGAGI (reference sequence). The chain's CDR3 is CASSTVAGGGTQYF. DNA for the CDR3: TGTGCCAGCAGTACCGTAGCGGGGGGGGGTACGCAGTATTTT.